This T cell receptor (beta chain) originates from a study of cytomegalovirus exposure and HLA in healthy donors. Across the whole study: The roughly 110 validation repertoires were reported in a later analysis to have been generated on the same platform as the approximately 700 first-cohort repertoires.

Only in-frame clones appear in the TCRdb table, and some are missing; sequencing was by immunoSEQ multiplex PCR. This table holds under 200,000 clones, more than 80% found once. This clone is a singleton in its sample. Antigen: not known. Study-level findings and limits: Cytomegalovirus status, reportedly, was diagnosed with high specificity and sensitivity by the classifier.

CDR3 size: 16 residues. CDR1 SGHRS and CDR2 YFSETQ come from the germline V gene. The J segment lost 8 bases and the V segment lost 2 bases, leaving 10 bases of the junction unmatched. These donors were members of the approximately 110-subject validation cohort, a group separate from the approximately 670-subject first cohort. This sequence was found in a young woman in good health and CMV-seropositive. The specimen sequenced was PBMCs. The chain uses TRBV5-1 and TRBJ1-4; 9 nucleotides match TRBD1. CDR3 coding DNA: TGCGCCAGCAGCTTTTCCCCGGGACAGGGTGAAGAAAAACTGTTTTTT. Translation: CASSFSPGQGEEKLFF.